The clone carrying this T cell receptor beta chain appeared a few times. Its antigen is as yet unknown. This sample was included in a study of CD8+ T cells in alopecia areata. Study results and caveats: Against the mouse data, patients shared TCRs less clearly, possibly for HLA reasons.

V lost 6 bases and J lost 4; bases outside the gene matches: 3. Looked up from germline, CDR1 is SQVTM and CDR2 is ANQGSEA. CDR3 length: 13 residues. Extracted from the samples, RNA was reverse transcribed into cDNA to serve as the sequencing template. Profiling relied on immunoSEQ multiplex PCR, and the TCRdb table lists in-frame clones only, not all of them. The table has 110,000 to 150,000 clones, approximately 56% seen once. The clonotype comes from a human donor in good health. This chain uses TRBV29-1 with TRBJ2-2; 9 nucleotides match TRBD1. Material: CD8+ T cells sorted from blood. The chain's CDR3 is CSVPGQGTGELFF. For the CDR3, the DNA is TGCAGCGTGCCGGGACAGGGCACCGGGGAGCTGTTTTTT.